The clone carrying this T cell receptor (beta chain) has only a few counts. The antigen is unknown. MiXCR, applied by TCRdb to the 5' RACE reads, yields one record per CDR3 protein. This table has 300,000 to 400,000 distinct CDR3 sequences, 12% appearing once. This sample was included in a study of T cells after yellow fever vaccination. Findings and caveats of the study: Booster samples showed a return of most primary-vaccination clones (roughly 96% CD4, 70% to 90% CD8).

CDR1 LGHNA and CDR2 YNFKEQ come from the germline V gene. V was trimmed by 0 bases and J by 10 bases, leaving 10 bases between them. The CDR3 has 14 residues. The V and J genes are TRBV4-2 and TRBJ1-6; maybe TRBD1 (6 bases). The receptor was isolated from a man between 18 and 29 years old who received the YFV17D yellow fever vaccine. The sequencing here drew on CD4+ T cells sorted from PBMCs, taken 15 days after the yellow fever booster vaccination. Written as DNA, the CDR3 is TGTGCCAGCAGCCAAGATCCAGGGGTCTCACCCCTCCACTTT. It yields the protein CASSQDPGVSPLHF.